Listed below are T cell receptor beta chains from one sample, sequenced in a study of blood T cell repertoires in COVID-19. Assay: immunoSEQ multiplex PCR; the TCRdb copy retains only in-frame clones and omits some. The data contain almost 45,000 clones, about 70% of them singletons. Sequencing was done on a sample of peripheral blood. Receptors were obtained from a man older than 75 with acute or convalescent COVID-19. Each CDR3 is given with its conserved first and last residue.

v_gene	CDR3aa
TRBV6-4	CASSPWGGKAGELFF
TRBV5-4	CASSIGLGNRYEQYF
TRBV6-2/TRBV6-3	CASSYFRPSSYEQYF
TRBV20-1	CSARTGRELFF
TRBV4-1	CASSQGAVGVSNQPQHF
TRBV6-5	CASSYSFGGWETQYF
TRBV6-2/TRBV6-3	CASRPDRVTEAFF
TRBV6-5	CASRQGARYNSPLHF
TRBV4-2	CASSQPSGRVKDTQYF
TRBV5-1	CASSPSGLNEKLFF
TRBV12-3/TRBV12-4	CASGDREDTQYF
TRBV6-5	CASSSNIGGYTF
TRBV28	CASFRPGQETQYF
TRBV18	CASSRQGQGEKLFF
TRBV30	CAWSLPSQRYTQYF
TRBV28	CASSFRPSGRYEQYF
TRBV7-8	CASSLALGTGLYGYTF
TRBV21-1	CANSQGASTEAFF
TRBV29-1	CSVGRGTGGKETQYF
TRBV4-2	CASSQESKRQGTQAKNIQYF
TRBV6-5	CASTPGAGTGELFF
TRBV6-5	CASSYGTGRNYEQYF
TRBV28	CASSLAGARNEKLFF
TRBV7-9	CASSAGTSGRRGNEQFF
TRBV28	CASTRDSYEQYF
TRBV4-3	CASSQALRQPQHF
TRBV5-1	CASSLRGRQETQYF
TRBV19	CASSNRDRGGGETQYF
TRBV9	CASSVATGQPGTGELFF
TRBV24-1	CATSYVGLENYGYTF
TRBV19	CASSPLPGQGGYEQYF
TRBV5-4	CASSWDRGETQYF
TRBV28	CATKDLGTGGRANEKLFF
TRBV27	CASSLMLSRGGRDTQYF
TRBV21-1	CASSPGGGDSYEQYF
TRBV5-5	CASSLESGVHNEQFF
TRBV7-2	CASSLTSGTNEQFF